Reported below is one TCR beta chain. This record belongs to a study of shared clonotypes between healthy human individuals. Germline lookup yields CDR1 SEHNR and CDR2 FQNEAQ (reference sequence). Trimming removed 5 bases from V and 4 bases from J, with 6 bases in between. This CDR3 is 12 amino acids long. Sequencing used immunoSEQ multiplex PCR; TCRdb keeps in-frame clones, though not all of them. The data contain under 650,000 clones, roughly 95% of them seen just once; the ten biggest clones take up about 0.057%. This chain connects TRBV7-9 to TRBJ1-3; D remains ambiguous. Input material: naive CD4+ T cells sorted from blood. Subset specified: CD45RA+ positively selected. The sequence was collected from a woman in her twenties or thirties in good health. The CDR3 DNA is TGTGCCAGCAGCCCCCTCGGAAACACCATATATTTT. Translation: CASSPLGNTIYF.